This is a list of T cell receptor beta chains from one sample in a study of blood T cell repertoires in COVID-19. Profiling relied on immunoSEQ multiplex PCR, and the TCRdb table lists in-frame clones only, not all of them. The sample includes 310,000 or so clones, about 87% seen only once; the top ten take more than 8.5%. Sequencing was done on a sample of PBMCs or T cells enriched from blood (not recorded which). These receptors all stem from a woman younger than 35 who had recovered from COVID-19. Each CDR3 is given with its conserved first and last residue.

TRBJ1-4 TRBV7-9 CASSLPTGMEEKLFF
TRBJ2-3 TRBV27 CASSFSGGAADTQYF
TRBJ1-3 TRBV5-6 CASSLIGSGNTIYF
TRBJ2-3 TRBV9 CASSPGTSGGEDTQYF
TRBJ1-2 TRBV19 CASDRRLGTGTVPLYGYTF
TRBJ2-7 TRBV7-3 CASSQGTGGTYEQYF
TRBJ1-5 TRBV19 CASSIAPGPPQHF
TRBJ2-7 TRBV4-2 CASSQTPGLGLEQYF
TRBJ1-4 TRBV10-3 CAISESTGGGEKLFF
TRBJ2-7 TRBV11-3 CASSRGQGYSYEQYF
TRBJ2-5 TRBV10-3 CAIAGTDGGTQYF
TRBJ1-4 TRBV7-9 CASSLVGWRVTNEKLFF
TRBJ1-1 TRBV7-2 CASSLSSRLNTEAFF
TRBJ2-5 TRBV11-2 CASSFTGGRNQETQYF
TRBJ1-6 TRBV6-5 CASSYSRVSPLHF
TRBJ2-3 TRBV6-4 CASSETESSTDTQYF
TRBJ2-7 TRBV15 CATSSRTAGLYEQYF
TRBJ2-2 TRBV7-6 CASSLGLVGAGELFF
TRBJ2-1 TRBV27 CASSFGLAGGHEQFF
TRBJ1-3 TRBV7-9 CASSRNRDRNTIYF
TRBJ1-2 TRBV4-3 CASSQDPSGQGYYGYTF
TRBJ2-7 TRBV7-2 CASSLVRGQSAYEQYF
TRBJ2-2 TRBV3-1/TRBV3-2 CASSQIAGYTGELFF
TRBJ2-1 TRBV27 CASSPTGIPYNEQFF
TRBJ2-7 TRBV5-6 CASSPMKGYEQYF
TRBJ2-2 TRBV5-4 CASSPSGANTGELFF
TRBJ1-2 TRBV5-1 CASSFTTGVYGYTF
TRBJ1-2 TRBV6-2/TRBV6-3 CASSYLQHPIGYTF
TRBJ1-4 TRBV7-2 CASSLGVNEKLFF
TRBJ1-2 TRBV5-1 CASSLDRGDGYTF
TRBJ2-2 TRBV27 CASSLLRGFTGELFF
TRBJ2-7 TRBV7-3 CASSLDGTSGGYEQYF
TRBJ2-2 TRBV4-2 CASSQDWSSAGSSYTGELFF
TRBJ1-1 TRBV12-3/TRBV12-4 CASSWTGWTEAFF
TRBJ1-2 TRBV3-1/TRBV3-2 CASSQDNRGRGGYTF
TRBJ1-3 TRBV10-3 CAISESPGQSMGNTIYF
TRBJ1-1 TRBV7-2 CASSLKWGLNTEAFF
TRBJ1-1 TRBV30 CAWSVWGRPEAFF
TRBJ2-1 TRBV19 CASSMGAGVAEQFF
TRBJ2-2 TRBV11-2 CASSRIPGVSGTGELFF